The 8 T cell receptor beta chains below were found in one sample sequenced in a study of T cell responses to AZD1222 COVID-19 vaccine. Assay: immunoSEQ multiplex PCR; the TCRdb copy retains only in-frame clones and omits some. The table lists approximately 140,000 clones, around 89% of them singletons. The specimen comprised peripheral blood, sampled on day 0 of AZD1222 vaccination. These TCRs come from an adult in good health.

The sample holds one count of this clone. V usage is TRBV4-1 and J usage is TRBJ1-3; a possible D gene is TRBD1 (6 bases). Trimming took 4 bases from V and 4 from J, leaving 11 bases between them. The CDR3 is 14 amino acids. CDR1 and CDR2 (germline): MGHRA, YSYEKL. The CDR3 region has the DNA TGCGCCAGCAGCCCCACAGGGACCGGAAACACCATATATTTT. It yields the protein CASSPTGTGNTIYF.

The chain carries TRBV12-5 and TRBJ2-1; 13 bases map to TRBD2. J gave up 5 bases and V 4 bases, and 8 bases lay outside the gene matches. The CDR3 extends over 17 amino acids. Germline CDR1 LGHNT, CDR2 FRNRAP. DNA for the CDR3: TGTGCTAGTGGTTCCGCCGGGACTAGCGGGGCCAACAATGAGCAGTTCTTC. Translated, it gives CASGSAGTSGANNEQFF. The full variable domain, its missing parts supplied by reference TRBV12-5 and TRBJ2-1, is DARVTQTPRHKVTEMGQEVTMRCQPILGHNTVFWYRQTMMQGLELLAYFRNRAPLDDSGMPKDRFSAEMPDATLATLKIQPSEPRDSAVYFCASGSAGTSGANNEQFFGPGTRLTVL.

The J gene is TRBJ2-1, the V gene TRBV20-1; no clear D gene. Per the germline V gene, CDR1 is DFQATT and CDR2 is SNEGSKA (reference sequence). The CDR3 covers 10 residues. V gave up 4 bases and J gave up 6 bases, with 4 bases separating them. The CDR3 DNA reads TGCAGTGCTACGACCAATGAGCAGTTCTTC. Amino acid sequence: CSATTNEQFF.

The chain joins TRBV7-2 to TRBJ2-3; 7 nucleotides agree with TRBD2. Germline V lookup: CDR1 SGHTA, CDR2 FQGNSA. J gave up 0 bases and V 6 bases, and 6 bases lay outside the gene matches. There are 15 residues in the CDR3. The CDR3 here is CASRVTSASTDTQYF. DNA of the CDR3: TGTGCCAGCAGGGTAACTAGCGCGAGCACAGATACGCAGTATTTT.

This clone has a handful of counts. The rearrangement uses TRBV5-6 and TRBJ2-7; no definite D call. This CDR3 region has 11 residues. CDR1 and CDR2 from the germline V gene are SGHDT and YYEEEE. The CDR3 loop is CEPGVGYEQYF. CDR3 DNA: TGTGAACCCGGAGTGGGGTACGAGCAGTACTTC.

This clone was detected only a few times. The V call is TRBV7-3, the J call TRBJ2-1, with 8 bases lining up with TRBD1. With V trimmed by 5 bases and J by 14 bases, 11 bases remained unmatched. Germline CDR1 reads SGHTA; CDR2 reads FQGTGA. The CDR3 has 13 residues. CDR3 in DNA: TGTGCCAGCAGCCCTTCAACTACAGGGGGGAAGTTCTTC. Translated: CASSPSTTGGKFF.

This chain links TRBV6-1 with TRBJ1-2; no firm D call. Germline CDR1 MNHNS, CDR2 SASEGT. Trimming pared 1 base from V and 5 bases from J, leaving 11 bases between. There are 14 residues in the CDR3. The CDR3 reads CASSEGRKRYGYTF. For the CDR3, the DNA is TGTGCCAGCAGTGAAGGACGGAAGCGTTATGGCTACACCTTC.

This sequence joins TRBV21-1 and TRBJ2-1; the table's D gene call, TRBD2, was not cross checked with the DNA. TRBV21-1 is an annotated pseudogene. CDR3 length equals 23 residues. The CDR3 DNA follows: TGTGCCAGCAGCAAACGTCGCGATACGGGTAGTGGGCTATCGGACTCACCGAGAGGGGAGCAGTTCTTC. It is translated as CASSKRRDTGSGLSDSPRGEQFF.